Shown below are 5 T cell receptor beta chains from a single sample sequenced in a study of Tregs in tolerant kidney transplant recipients. Assay: immunoSEQ multiplex PCR; the TCRdb copy retains only in-frame clones and omits some. The sample consists of roughly 69,000 clones, roughly nine tenths of them appearing once. Source: CD4+ T cells from blood, taken before the transplant. The receptors were sampled from a human donor who received a combined kidney and bone marrow transplant.

This rearrangement joins TRBV6-5 to TRBJ1-2; D might be TRBD1 (5 bases). The V gene's germline CDR1 is MNHEY and CDR2 SVGAGI. The CDR3 loop spans 15 amino acids. Deletions cut 1 base from V and 4 bases from J, with 13 bases between. CDR3 amino acids: CASSYLEGSFYGYTF. In nucleotides, the CDR3 is TGTGCCAGCAGTTACTTGGAGGGGAGTTTCTATGGCTACACCTTC.

This clone has more than one count but fewer than ten. The chain combines TRBV2 with TRBJ1-5, with TRBD1 matching 8 bases. Trimming removed 4 bases from V and 3 bases from J; junction bases left unmatched: 2. This CDR3 region has 14 residues. Germline CDR1 is SNHLY and CDR2 is FYNNEI. The chain's CDR3 is CASSVQGANQPQHF. The CDR3 bases are TGTGCCAGCAGTGTGCAGGGGGCCAATCAGCCCCAGCATTTT.

As concerns this clone: At one of its ends the junction is not consistent with the germline gene, which may arise from a read error. The genes are TRBV7-9 and TRBJ2-7, with TRBD2 identical over 10 bases. CDR3 length: 14 amino acids. Germline V CDR1 and CDR2: SEHNR, FQNEAQ (reference sequence). The DNA for the CDR3 is TGTGCCAGCAGCGTAGCTAGCGGGAGTTACGAGCAGTACTTC. This gives the protein CASSVASGSYEQYF.

The chain links TRBV7-2 to TRBJ2-2; TRBD2 is a possible D gene (5 bases). The CDR3 extends over 17 amino acids. Germline CDR1 SGHTA, CDR2 FQGNSA. V was cut by 1 base and J by 5 bases, with 17 bases left in between. The CDR3: CASSLGGRGSVTGELFF. CDR3 nucleotide sequence: TGTGCCAGCAGCTTAGGCGGTAGAGGGAGCGTAACCGGGGAGCTGTTTTTT. Complete variable domain (other parts from reference TRBV7-2 and TRBJ2-2): GAGVSQSPSNKVTEKGKDVELRCDPISGHTALYWYRQSLGQGLEFLIYFQGNSAPDKSGLPSDRFSAERTGGSVSTLTIQRTQQEDSAVYLCASSLGGRGSVTGELFFGEGSRLTVL.

The CDR3 sequence: CASSLASSGRQADTQYF. CDR3 nucleotide sequence: TGTGCCAGCAGCTTAGCGTCTAGCGGGAGGCAGGCAGATACGCAGTATTTT. The genes are TRBV7-2 and TRBJ2-3, with TRBD2 matching over 11 bases. The CDR3 has 17 amino acids. Losses at the gene ends were 0 bases for V and 4 bases for J; bases not matched to a gene: 6. The germline gives CDR1 SGHTA, CDR2 FQGNSA.